The 28 T cell receptor beta chains given below trace back to one sample, sequenced in a study of T cells in Graves' hyperthyroidism and ophthalmopathy. What was amplified from RNA transcripts were TCR beta CDR3 regions. HTBI primers were used for first-round RT-PCR of the TCR CDR3. TCRdb called the multiplex PCR reads again in MiXCR, with one record for every CDR3 protein. The table shows roughly 640,000 distinct CDR3 sequences, with around 15% occurring only once. The sample was blood. The origin of the receptors is a woman aged 40 to 49 with Graves' ophthalmopathy.

In this sample, this clonotype turned up a few times. The chain uses TRBV2 and TRBJ2-3, with D possibly being TRBD1 (5 bases). The germline gives CDR1 SNHLY, CDR2 FYNNEI. The CDR3 spans 14 residues. Trimming removed 6 bases at V and 1 base at J, with 11 bases between. The CDR3 is CASSRQPGTDTQYF. CDR3 DNA sequence: TGTGCCAGCAGCAGACAGCCAGGCACAGATACGCAGTATTTT.

Many counts were recorded for this clonotype. The chain is built from TRBV20-1 and TRBJ1-2; D uncertain. This CDR3 spans 12 amino acids. The germline V gene has CDR1 DFQATT and CDR2 SNEGSKA (reference sequence). CDR3 in amino acids: CSAGSSNYGYTF. The DNA for the CDR3 is TGCAGCGCCGGTTCGTCTAACTATGGCTACACCTTC.

The CDR3 loop is CASTMGGEKLFF. The CDR3 DNA follows: TGTGCCAGCACCATGGGGGGTGAAAAACTGTTTTTT. This rearrangement joins TRBV6-1 to TRBJ1-4, with TRBD1 as a possible D gene (5 bases). This CDR3 is built from 12 residues. Trimming stripped 7 bases from V and 7 bases from J, with 10 bases between. Per germline, CDR1 MNHNS and CDR2 SASEGT.

The sample holds many counts of this clonotype. The rearrangement joins TRBV29-1 to TRBJ2-5; 7 positions match TRBD1. This CDR3 has 14 residues. Germline V lookup: CDR1 SQVTM, CDR2 ANQGSEA. V trimming: 7 bases; J trimming: 0 bases; junction bases outside the gene matches: 8. The CDR3 nucleotides read TGCAGCGCCGCCAGGGGGTTATACCAAGAGACCCAGTACTTC. Translating it yields CSAARGLYQETQYF.

This clonotype was found once. The chain is built from TRBV29-1 and TRBJ1-5; 10 bases are shared with TRBD1. The germline V gene encodes CDR1 SQVTM and CDR2 ANQGSEA. CDR3 size: 14 residues. V gave up 6 bases and J gave up 5 bases; unmatched junction bases: 7. The chain's CDR3 is CSVALGTGDQPQHF. DNA of the CDR3: TGCAGCGTCGCCCTTGGGACAGGGGATCAGCCCCAGCATTTT.

Comment on this clonotype: The conserved phenylalanine or tryptophan normally closing the CDR3 is absent here, so this likely arose from a read error. The chain employs TRBV30 and TRBJ2-3; D is uncertain. This CDR3 region has 12 residues. Trimming pared 5 bases from V and 0 bases from J, leaving 6 bases between. The germline V gene encodes CDR1 GTSNPN and CDR2 SVGIG (reference sequence). This CDR3 reads CAWGPSTDTQYS. For the CDR3, the DNA is TGTGCCTGGGGTCCTAGCACAGATACGCAGTATTCT.

This clonotype was seen a handful of times. The V and J genes are TRBV10-3 and TRBJ2-7; 8 bases are a match to TRBD1. Losses at the gene ends were 3 bases for V and 3 bases for J; bases not matched to a gene: 7. Germline V gene lookup returns CDR1 ENHRY and CDR2 SYGVKD. The CDR3 is 15 amino acids. In DNA, the CDR3 is TGTGCCATCAGTGATCCAGGGGGCGATCGCTACGAGCAGTACTTC. Translation gives CAISDPGGDRYEQYF.

A few counts support this clonotype. The V gene is TRBV5-1, the J gene TRBJ1-2, with 8 positions matching TRBD1. This CDR3 has 14 residues. The V and J ends lost 0 bases and 6 bases, in that order; junction bases with no gene match: 4. Germline V lookup: CDR1 SGHRS, CDR2 YFSETQ. The CDR3 loop reads CASSLVATGDGYTF. The CDR3 coding sequence is TGCGCCAGCAGCTTGGTAGCGACAGGGGATGGCTACACCTTC.

This clonotype has a handful of counts. The genes are TRBV19 and TRBJ1-1; possible D gene TRBD1, 6 bases. Between the trimmed V and J ends, which lost 8 bases and 0 bases, there was a span of 19 bases. The germline V gene encodes CDR1 LNHDA and CDR2 SQIVND (reference sequence). The CDR3 length is 16 residues. The DNA for the CDR3 is TGTGCCAGTCGCAGGTGGGGGCCAGATCTGAACACTGAAGCTTTCTTT. Protein: CASRRWGPDLNTEAFF. Together with reference TRBV19 and TRBJ1-1, the CDR3 gives the full variable domain: DGGITQSPKYLFRKEGQNVTLSCEQNLNHDAMYWYRQDPGQGLRLIYYSQIVNDFQKGDIAEGYSVSREKKESFPLTVTSAQKNPTAFYLCASRRWGPDLNTEAFFGQGTRLTVV.

This chain uses TRBV12-3 or TRBV12-4 with TRBJ2-1; D gene unclear. The CDR3 totals 15 residues. The V and J ends lost 8 bases and 0 bases respectively, with 14 bases between them. DNA of the CDR3: TGTGCCAGCGCTTCTTCTCGCCACTCCTACAATGAGCAGTTCTTC. Protein: CASASSRHSYNEQFF.

This clonotype was observed a handful of times. This chain links TRBV20-1 with TRBJ2-1; TRBD2 matches 7 bases. CDR3 length: 15 residues. The germline V gene has CDR1 DFQATT and CDR2 SNEGSKA (reference sequence). V was pared by 5 bases and J by 0 bases, with 7 bases of the junction left unmatched. This CDR3 is CSAHNRDYSYNEQFF. The CDR3 DNA is TGCAGTGCTCATAACCGGGACTACTCCTACAATGAGCAGTTCTTC.

The chain uses TRBV3-1 and TRBJ2-2; possible D gene TRBD1, 6 bases. Trimming took off 1 base at V and 2 bases at J, with 14 bases between the two ends. CDR1 and CDR2 from the germline V gene are LGHDT and YNNKEL (reference sequence). This CDR3 comprises 17 residues. CDR3: CASSQALGQSNTGELFF. The CDR3, as DNA: TGTGCCAGCAGCCAAGCACTTGGACAGTCCAACACCGGGGAGCTGTTTTTT.

The rearrangement uses TRBV7-9 and TRBJ1-1, with D possibly TRBD1 on 5 matching bases. The germline V gene has CDR1 SEHNR and CDR2 FQNEAQ (reference sequence). The V end was cut by 5 bases, the J end by 5 bases, with 18 bases between. The CDR3 spans 15 residues. The CDR3 protein is CASSPSGLGETEAFF. The CDR3 bases are TGTGCCAGCAGCCCCTCGGGCTTGGGGGAGACTGAAGCTTTCTTT. The whole variable domain, filled in from reference TRBV7-9 and TRBJ1-1, reads DTGVSQNPRHKITKRGQNVTFRCDPISEHNRLYWYRQTLGQGPEFLTYFQNEAQLEKSRLLSDRFSAERPKGSFSTLEIQRTEQGDSAMYLCASSPSGLGETEAFFGQGTRLTVV.

The chain joins TRBV7-9 to TRBJ2-1; perhaps TRBD2 as D (5 bases). This CDR3 spans 15 amino acids. Germline CDR1 and CDR2: SEHNR and FQNEAQ (reference sequence). The V gene lost 5 bases and the J gene lost 4 bases, with 15 bases spanning the gap. Here the CDR3 reads CASSPARASYNEQFF. CDR3 nucleotides: TGTGCCAGCAGCCCCGCGCGGGCCTCTTACAATGAGCAGTTCTTC.

This clonotype has ten or more counts. The chain has TRBV7-8 and TRBJ2-2; TRBD1 agrees at 12 bases. Germline trimming cut 5 bases from V and 2 bases from J; bases unmatched to any gene: 3. Germline-derived CDR1 and CDR2 are SGHVS and FQNEAQ. The CDR3 contains 16 residues. The chain's CDR3 is CASSAGQGANTGELFF. The CDR3 DNA is TGTGCCAGCAGCGCGGGACAGGGGGCCAACACCGGGGAGCTGTTTTTT. The whole variable domain, remainder taken from reference TRBV7-8 and TRBJ2-2, is GAGVSQSPRYKVAKRGQDVALRCDPISGHVSLFWYQQALGQGPEFLTYFQNEAQLDKSGLPSDRFFAERPEGSVSTLKIQRTQQEDSAVYLCASSAGQGANTGELFFGEGSRLTVL.

In this sample, this clonotype turned up many times. The chain links TRBV20-1 to TRBJ2-5, with D possibly matching TRBD2 (7 bases). Between the trimmed V and J ends, which lost 3 bases and 3 bases, there was a span of 14 bases. The CDR3 length is 14 residues. Germline-derived CDR1 and CDR2 are DFQATT and SNEGSKA (reference sequence). This CDR3 is CSASRQGGEETQYF. CDR3 DNA: TGCAGTGCTAGTAGACAAGGGGGGGAAGAGACCCAGTACTTC.

This clonotype was recorded many times. The chain uses TRBV5-1 and TRBJ1-4; TRBD1 matches at 10 bases. Trimming at V came to 0 bases and at J to 8 bases, leaving 7 bases not matched to a gene. Germline values: CDR1 SGHRS, CDR2 YFSETQ. The CDR3 is 16 residues long. CDR3 DNA sequence: TGCGCCAGCAGCTTGGGACAGGGGGCTTCGGTCGAAAAACTGTTTTTT. It translates to CASSLGQGASVEKLFF.

The chain couples TRBV20-1 to TRBJ1-3; 8 bases match TRBD1. Per germline, CDR1 DFQATT and CDR2 SNEGSKA (reference sequence). V lost 6 bases and J lost 4; bases outside the gene matches: 14. The CDR3 spans 16 residues. The chain's CDR3 is CSAIRRGRGQGNTIYF. The CDR3, as DNA: TGCAGTGCCATAAGACGTGGCAGGGGGCAAGGAAACACCATATATTTT.

This clonotype was recorded a few times. The chain uses TRBV10-3 and TRBJ2-4; TRBD2 matches at 9 bases. CDR1 is ENHRY and CDR2 is SYGVKD in the germline V gene. The CDR3 sequence is 16 residues long. J gave up 5 bases and V 3 bases, and 8 bases lay outside the gene matches. CDR3 amino acids: CAISDGLAGVENIQYF. CDR3 nucleotide sequence: TGTGCCATCAGTGACGGGTTAGCGGGAGTAGAAAACATTCAGTACTTC.

This clonotype came up many times. The chain is built from TRBV2 and TRBJ1-2; possibly TRBD1 for D (6 bases). CDR3 size: 14 residues. Trimming stripped 0 bases from V and 4 bases from J, with 9 bases between. Germline V lookup: CDR1 SNHLY, CDR2 FYNNEI. DNA for the CDR3: TGTGCCAGCAGTGAAGCGTGGGGGCCCTATGGCTACACCTTC. It yields the protein CASSEAWGPYGYTF. Using reference TRBV2 and TRBJ1-2 for the parts outside the CDR3, the full variable domain is EPEVTQTPSHQVTQMGQEVILRCVPISNHLYFYWYRQILGQKVEFLVSFYNNEISEKSEIFDDQFSVERPDGSNFTLKIRSTKLEDSAMYFCASSEAWGPYGYTFGSGTRLTVV.

The chain employs TRBV30 and TRBJ1-3; D possibly corresponds to TRBD1 (5 bases). This CDR3 has 16 residues. V lost 3 bases and J 0 bases, leaving 15 bases between the germline ends. CDR1 is GTSNPN, CDR2 SVGIG, per germline (reference sequence). The CDR3 spells CAWSGPGRVSGNTIYF. Here the CDR3 DNA reads TGTGCCTGGAGCGGACCGGGGCGGGTCTCTGGAAACACCATATATTTT.

This clonotype has just a few counts. CDR3 sequence reads: CSASGEYEAAFF. CDR3 coding DNA: TGCAGTGCTAGTGGGGAGTACGAAGCGGCTTTCTTT. The chain carries TRBV20-1 and TRBJ1-1, with D uncertain. Trimming took 3 bases from V and 11 from J, leaving 16 bases between them. This CDR3 spans 12 amino acids. Germline V gene data show CDR1 as DFQATT and CDR2 as SNEGSKA (reference sequence).

This clonotype was counted between two and nine times. This chain joins TRBV6-5 and TRBJ1-1; 9 bases are a match to TRBD1. Germline V gene lookup returns CDR1 MNHEY and CDR2 SVGAGI. V was pared by 2 bases and J by 4 bases, with 5 bases of the junction left unmatched. This CDR3 comprises 15 residues. DNA of the CDR3: TGTGCCAGCAGTTACGCGGCGGGACAGGGCACTGAAGCTTTCTTT. It encodes CASSYAAGQGTEAFF.

This clonotype was seen at least ten times. This chain links TRBV28 with TRBJ1-4, with TRBD1 identical over 8 bases. V trimming: 5 bases; J trimming: 7 bases; junction bases outside the gene matches: 15. The CDR3 sequence is 17 residues long. From germline, CDR1 is MDHEN and CDR2 SYDVKM. The CDR3 sequence: CASSQYPRTGSSEKLFF. In DNA form, the CDR3 reads TGTGCCAGCAGTCAGTACCCGAGGACAGGGAGTAGTGAAAAACTGTTTTTT.

This clonotype was seen at least ten times. The chain is built from TRBV27 and TRBJ1-2; a weak D match, TRBD1 (5 bases). The V gene's germline CDR1 is MNHEY and CDR2 SMNVEV (reference sequence). The CDR3 consists of 12 residues. Between the trimmed V and J ends, which lost 5 bases and 8 bases, there was a span of 12 bases. For the CDR3, the DNA is TGTGCCAGCAGTGGGTCAGGGCAAGGCTACACCTTC. The encoded protein is CASSGSGQGYTF.

This clonotype was detected only a few times. The gene calls are TRBV5-8 and TRBJ1-4, with D unclear. Trimming stripped 0 bases from V and 3 bases from J, with 6 bases between. The CDR3 spans 14 residues. Germline CDR1 SGHTS, CDR2 YDEGEE. CDR3 sequence (DNA): TGTGCCAGCAGCTTGGAGTATTCTAATGAAAAACTGTTTTTT. It codes for CASSLEYSNEKLFF.

This clonotype was seen many times. The chain is built from TRBV6-5 and TRBJ1-3; D may be TRBD1 (5 bases). V dropped 0 bases and J dropped 1 base, with 13 bases sitting between them. The germline gives CDR1 MNHEY, CDR2 SVGAGI. The CDR3 runs 17 residues. The CDR3 region is CASSYSPPGKSGNTIYF. The DNA for the CDR3 is TGTGCCAGCAGTTACTCTCCCCCAGGGAAGTCTGGAAACACCATATATTTT.

At least ten counts were recorded for this clonotype. The chain uses TRBV28 and TRBJ1-1, with D unclear. CDR1 and CDR2 (germline): MDHEN, SYDVKM. This CDR3 is 14 amino acids long. The V and J ends lost 6 bases and 2 bases respectively, with 13 bases between them. In DNA form, the CDR3 reads TGTGCCAGCAGCTCCCTCGACATTAACACTGAAGCTTTCTTT. It yields the protein CASSSLDINTEAFF.